This is a list of T cell receptor beta chains from one sample in a study of T-cell memory formation after mild COVID-19. TCRdb re-called the 5' RACE reads through MiXCR, storing one row per CDR3 protein. The data hold around 140,000 distinct CDR3 sequences, with about 25% observed a single time. Sample: PBMCs or a T cell subset sorted from them (not recorded which). All receptors derive from an adult woman who had mild COVID-19 (a few samples of this study predate the infection). Cell type and time point are not known. The CDR3 runs from the conserved cysteine through the conserved F or W. D genes are given only for firm matches. Expanded clones are given a class, and other clones once, few, many or no size at all.

D | J | size | V | DNA | CDR3
TRBD1 | TRBJ1-6 | - | TRBV20-1 | TGCAGTGCTAGGGACAGGGATTTCCCTTATTCACCCCTCCACTTT | CSARDRDFPYSPLHF
- | TRBJ2-3 | few | TRBV4-1 | TGCGCCAGCAGCGACAGCGATACAAAAACAGATACGCAGTATTTT | CASSDSDTKTDTQYF
- | TRBJ2-3 | few | TRBV7-9 | TGTGCCAGCAGCCCACCCACGGGGACAGATACGCAGTATTTT | CASSPPTGTDTQYF
- | TRBJ2-2 | - | TRBV27 | TGTGCCAGCGGGAACACCGGGGAGCTGTTTTTT | CASGNTGELFF
- | TRBJ1-1 | - | TRBV4-2 | TGTGCCAGCAGCCAAGATTCCAATCAGAACACTGAAGCTTTCTTT | CASSQDSNQNTEAFF
- | TRBJ2-3 | - | TRBV19 | TGTGCCACCTTGGACCGGTTAAGCACAGATACGCAGTATTTT | CATLDRLSTDTQYF
TRBD1 | TRBJ1-2 | few | TRBV7-9 | TGTGCCAGCAGCTTCACAGGGGGCGATGGCTACACCTTC | CASSFTGGDGYTF
TRBD2 | TRBJ2-7 | few | TRBV29-1 | TGCAGCGTTGTAGCCACTAGCGGGGGACAGTACGTGGGGTACGAGCAGTACTTC | CSVVATSGGQYVGYEQYF
- | TRBJ1-5 | few | TRBV7-9 | TGTGCCAGCAGCAATGGAACGGGAGACCAGCCCCAGCATTTT | CASSNGTGDQPQHF
TRBD1 | TRBJ2-7 | few | TRBV7-6 | TGTGCCAGCAGCACGGGGACAGGGGTTAACTCCCTCGAGCAGTACTTC | CASSTGTGVNSLEQYF
TRBD1 | TRBJ1-2 | - | TRBV29-1 | TGCAGCTTTTGGGAACCCGGGACAGGGGGCCGCGGCTATGGCTACACCTTC | CSFWEPGTGGRGYGYTF
TRBD2 | TRBJ2-7 | - | TRBV4-1 | TGCGCCAGCAGCCAAGCCGCGGGGGCCTACGAGCAGTACTTC | CASSQAAGAYEQYF
TRBD1 | TRBJ2-1 | - | TRBV4-2 | TGTGCCAGCAGCCAAGCCAGGGGGCTCGACAATGAGCAGTTCTTC | CASSQARGLDNEQFF
TRBD2 | TRBJ2-3 | many | TRBV7-8 | TGTGCCAGCAGCGTTACTAGCGGTGGCACAGATACGCAGTATTTT | CASSVTSGGTDTQYF
- | TRBJ2-7 | few | TRBV12-3/TRBV12-4 | TGTGCCAGCAGTTTAAGGTTGGTCTACGAGCAGTACTTC | CASSLRLVYEQYF
- | TRBJ2-7 | once | TRBV30 | TGTGCCTCCTGGTCCGTCTACGAGCAGTACTTC | CASWSVYEQYF
- | TRBJ1-2 | few | TRBV7-9 | TGTGCCAGCAGCCCTTCGGACAGCTTCAGCTATGGCTACACCTTC | CASSPSDSFSYGYTF
TRBD1 | TRBJ2-1 | few | TRBV6-1 | TGTGCCAGCAGTGAATACGGGACAGAACTCTACAATGAGCAGTTCTTC | CASSEYGTELYNEQFF
TRBD2 | TRBJ2-7 | - | TRBV6-2/TRBV6-3 | TGTGCCAGCAGTTACAGGACTAGCGGGAGCACCCACGAGCAGTACTTC | CASSYRTSGSTHEQYF
TRBD1 | TRBJ1-1 | - | TRBV3-1 | TGTGCCAGCAGTGCGACAGGGCTGAACACTGAAGCTTTCTTT | CASSATGLNTEAFF
- | TRBJ2-3 | few | TRBV29-1 | TGCAGCGTTGAAGATCTTACGGCTACGGGACTTACGCAGTATTTT | CSVEDLTATGLTQYF
- | TRBJ1-4 | - | TRBV4-1 | TGCGCCAGCAGCCAAGATCCGGGGAGGAAAGAAAAACTGTTTTTT | CASSQDPGRKEKLFF
- | TRBJ1-1 | few | TRBV29-1 | TGCAGCGTTGAAGGAGGGGAGGTATTGAACACTGAAGCTTTCTTT | CSVEGGEVLNTEAFF
- | TRBJ2-3 | few | TRBV7-9 | TGTGCCAGCAGCTTAGGCGCAAGGGTAGGGGATACGCAGTATTTT | CASSLGARVGDTQYF
- | TRBJ2-5 | - | TRBV28 | TGTGCCAGCACCCGTCGCCAGGGTTTCGTCCAAGAGACCCAGTACTTC | CASTRRQGFVQETQYF
TRBD1 | TRBJ1-5 | few | TRBV27 | TGTGCCAGCAGTTCTGGGACAGGGGGCACTCAGCCCCAGCATTTT | CASSSGTGGTQPQHF
- | TRBJ2-7 | - | TRBV6-2/TRBV6-3 | TGTGCCAGCAGCTCACGACAGTCTGGGTACGAGCAGTACTTC | CASSSRQSGYEQYF
- | TRBJ2-7 | - | TRBV7-9 | TGTGCCAGCAGCTTATTGGGTTCACCGGGGATGAGCTCCTACGAGCAGTACTTC | CASSLLGSPGMSSYEQYF
- | TRBJ1-5 | few | TRBV24-1 | TGTGCCACCAGTGATTCAAGGGGACAGCCCCAGCATTTT | CATSDSRGQPQHF
- | TRBJ2-7 | - | TRBV20-1 | TGCAGTGCTAGAGATACCGCCGTCACAAGTGGGCTCTACGAGCAGTACTTC | CSARDTAVTSGLYEQYF
- | TRBJ1-1 | - | TRBV29-1 | TGCAGCGTGGGGGGCGTAGACACTGAAGCTTTCTTT | CSVGGVDTEAFF
- | TRBJ1-1 | once | TRBV7-9 | TGTGCCAGCAGCCTCCCGGGCCAAGAAGCTTTCTTT | CASSLPGQEAFF
- | TRBJ1-4 | - | TRBV29-1 | TGCAGCGTTCCCCGTGGGGGGGAACTGTTTTTT | CSVPRGGELFF
TRBD1 | TRBJ1-1 | - | TRBV6-6 | TGTGCCAGCATTGAGGGGGCGCCGGACACTGAAGCTTTCTTT | CASIEGAPDTEAFF
TRBD1 | TRBJ1-1 | few | TRBV7-6 | TGTGCCAGCAGCTTCACAGGGGGCCCTAGGAACACTGAAGCTTTCTTT | CASSFTGGPRNTEAFF
- | TRBJ1-3 | few | TRBV7-9 | TGTGCCAGCGGGTCGACCTCAACACCGCCGTCTGGAAACACCATATATTTT | CASGSTSTPPSGNTIYF
- | TRBJ1-2 | few | TRBV20-1 | TGCAGTGCTAGGGACAGCTACTATGGCTACACCTTC | CSARDSYYGYTF
- | TRBJ1-1 | few | TRBV7-8 | TGTGCCAGCAGCCCGTTGGGGGAGACAGATTTTAACACTGAAGCTTTCTTT | CASSPLGETDFNTEAFF
TRBD1 | TRBJ2-3 | - | TRBV4-3 | TGCGCCAGCAGCCGGGACAGTGCTAGCACAGATACGCAGTATTTT | CASSRDSASTDTQYF
- | TRBJ2-2 | - | TRBV11-2 | TGTGCCAGCAGCTTGACAGGGACTGGTGGGGAGCTGTTTTTT | CASSLTGTGGELFF
- | TRBJ2-5 | - | TRBV5-1 | TGCGCCAGCAGCTTAATGGGGGTAGAGACCCAGTACTTC | CASSLMGVETQYF